The TCR beta chain under discussion was sequenced for a study of blood T cell repertoires in COVID-19. Study information: Sites in the United States, Italy and Spain provided acute and convalescent COVID-19 samples. T cells, B-cell-depleted T cells, or PBMCs supplied cDNA or gDNA.

Study processing details: Amplifying reference gene primers gave estimates of nucleated cell counts. Sequenced by immunoSEQ multiplex PCR; TCRdb stores in-frame clones only, minus some. The V and J calls and the clone size are those of that table, but D and trimming were determined from the DNA. This repertoire shows some 260,000 clones, approximately 90% found once; its top ten account for about 6.3%. V lost 3 bases and J lost 4; bases outside the gene matches: 4. The CDR3 is 14 residues long. Germline V gene lookup returns CDR1 SGHTA and CDR2 FQGNSA. Cohort assignment relied on participant-reported clinical history.

The J gene is TRBJ1-2, the V gene TRBV7-2, with TRBD1 matching 8 bases. The source is a woman aged 25 to 39 with acute COVID-19. What was sequenced was PBMCs or T cells enriched from blood (not recorded which). The CDR3 here is CASSLDREFYGYTF. Written as DNA, the CDR3 is TGTGCCAGCAGCTTGGACAGGGAATTCTATGGCTACACCTTC.